These 17 T cell receptor beta chains share one sample of origin, sequenced in a study. MiXCR, applied by TCRdb to the RT-PCR reads, yields one record per CDR3 protein. The sample yields more than 600,000 distinct CDR3 sequences, 12% to 15% seen once. Sequencing was done on a sample of memory CD4+ T cells from blood. These TCRs come from a female donor in good health, serving as a healthy control.

This clonotype was picked up many times. This sequence joins TRBV20-1 and TRBJ2-4; no clear D. The germline V and J ends were trimmed by 1 base and 0 bases, with 13 bases remaining between them. This CDR3 is built from 16 residues. Germline CDR1 is DFQATT and CDR2 is SNEGSKA (reference sequence). CDR3 sequence: CSARVGSAEAKNIQYF. The CDR3 region has the DNA TGCAGTGCTAGAGTGGGTTCGGCAGAAGCCAAAAACATTCAGTACTTC.

The chain couples TRBV20-1 to TRBJ2-7; 11 nucleotides agree with TRBD2. CDR3 size: 14 residues. J gave up 2 bases and V 4 bases, and 4 bases lay outside the gene matches. The germline CDR1 and CDR2 sequences are DFQATT and SNEGSKA (reference sequence). Written as DNA, the CDR3 is TGCAGTGCTACACTAGCGGGAGTAGCCTACGAGCAGTACTTC. Protein sequence: CSATLAGVAYEQYF.

This sequence joins TRBV5-1 and TRBJ2-5; D is possibly TRBD2 (5 bases). CDR3 length: 14 residues. Trimming cost V 3 bases and J 3 bases, with 12 bases left between them. Germline-derived CDR1 and CDR2 are SGHRS and YFSETQ. The CDR3 DNA reads as TGCGCCAGCAGCTCCGCCTTCGGGGAAGAGACCCAGTACTTC. Translation: CASSSAFGEETQYF.

This clonotype was counted only a few times. The rearrangement links TRBV29-1 to TRBJ2-2; weak D call: TRBD2 (6 bases). The germline CDR1 and CDR2 sequences are SQVTM and ANQGSEA. The V end lost 6 bases, the J end lost 0 bases, and 11 bases lay between the germline ends. The CDR3 is 14 residues long. The CDR3 region has the DNA TGCAGCGTCGGGAGACCCACGAACACCGGGGAGCTGTTTTTT. Amino acids: CSVGRPTNTGELFF.

There are many counts of this clonotype. CDR3 sequence (DNA): TGTGCCAGCAACGTGGCGGGAATCAGGCAGCCCCAGCATTTT. It codes for CASNVAGIRQPQHF. This chain joins TRBV12-3 or TRBV12-4 and TRBJ1-5; no definite D call. The V end lost 7 bases, the J end lost 7 bases, and 17 bases lay between the germline ends. The CDR3 runs to 14 residues.

The chain couples TRBV18 to TRBJ1-1; D not resolved. V lost 5 bases and J 0 bases, leaving 19 bases between the germline ends. Germline V gene lookup returns CDR1 KGHSH and CDR2 LQKENI. This CDR3 is built from 17 residues. The CDR3, as DNA: TGTGCCAGCTCAGAATATACGGCAGGCCTTATGAACACTGAAGCTTTCTTT. Its protein is CASSEYTAGLMNTEAFF.

This clonotype was picked up a small number of times. The rearrangement uses TRBV5-1 and TRBJ2-1, with 9 bases that match TRBD2. This CDR3 contains 17 residues. Per the germline V gene, CDR1 is SGHRS and CDR2 is YFSETQ. The V segment lost 1 base and the J segment 6 bases; nucleotides outside the gene matches: 11. This CDR3 reads CASSLLAGAGGSNEQFF. CDR3 DNA sequence: TGCGCCAGCAGCTTGTTGGCAGGAGCGGGAGGTAGCAATGAGCAGTTCTTC.

This clonotype was seen ten or more times. This sequence joins TRBV7-2 and TRBJ1-1; D is undetermined. The ends were cut back, 5 bases at V and 6 bases at J, with 13 bases in the middle. The CDR3 totals 13 residues. The germline gives CDR1 SGHTA, CDR2 FQGNSA. CDR3 in amino acids: CASSPRRNAEAFF. Here the CDR3 DNA reads TGTGCCAGCAGCCCACGTCGTAACGCTGAAGCTTTCTTT.

This clonotype was observed many times. The rearrangement links TRBV10-3 to TRBJ2-1, with TRBD2 matching over 10 bases. After removal of 4 bases from V and 0 bases from J, the junction contained 6 bases not matched to a gene. CDR3 length: 17 residues. Germline assignment: CDR1 ENHRY and CDR2 SYGVKD. CDR3 in DNA: TGTGCCATCAGTGTATCTGAGCGGGAGGGCTCCTACAATGAGCAGTTCTTC. Its protein product is CAISVSEREGSYNEQFF.

This clonotype was observed at least ten times. V is TRBV15 and J is TRBJ1-2; no definite D call. The CDR3 spans 14 residues. Between the trimmed V and J ends, which lost 0 bases and 5 bases, there was a span of 10 bases. Germline V gene lookup returns CDR1 LNHNV and CDR2 YYDKDF (reference sequence). CDR3 amino acids: CATSRDLGIYGYTF. The CDR3 DNA reads as TGTGCCACCAGCAGAGATCTGGGGATTTATGGCTACACCTTC.

The J gene is TRBJ2-2, the V gene TRBV5-4, with 7 positions matching TRBD1. Germline V gene data show CDR1 as SGHNT and CDR2 as YYREEE (reference sequence). The V and J ends lost 3 bases and 1 base, in that order; junction bases with no gene match: 6. The CDR3 consists of 16 residues. Here the CDR3 DNA reads TGTGCCAGCAGCTCGACGACAGGGAGGAACACCGGGGAGCTGTTTTTT. Its translation: CASSSTTGRNTGELFF.

This clonotype turned up a few times. The rearrangement joins TRBV20-1 to TRBJ1-6, with 7 positions matching TRBD1. Germline V gives CDR1 DFQATT, CDR2 SNEGSKA (reference sequence). The CDR3 sequence is 15 residues long. Unmatched junction bases numbered 6, after V lost 4 bases and J lost 3 bases. CDR3 loop: CSAIDRVNYNSPLHF. The CDR3 DNA reads as TGCAGTGCTATTGACAGGGTTAACTATAATTCACCCCTCCACTTT.

This clonotype has a handful of counts. V and J are TRBV20-1 and TRBJ2-5; TRBD2 matches at 11 bases. Trimming at V came to 5 bases and at J to 4 bases, leaving 15 bases not matched to a gene. The CDR3 contains 17 residues. Germline V gene data show CDR1 as DFQATT and CDR2 as SNEGSKA (reference sequence). The DNA for the CDR3 is TGCAGTGCTTTGACTAGCGGGAAGGAGGGGGGACTAGAGACCCAGTACTTC. It translates to CSALTSGKEGGLETQYF.

V is TRBV5-1 and J is TRBJ2-1; 7 bases agree with TRBD2. Germline CDR1 reads SGHRS; CDR2 reads YFSETQ. With 2 bases clipped from V and 1 base from J, the junction kept 3 bases outside the gene matches. The CDR3 loop spans 15 amino acids. CDR3 sequence: CASSLAGMSYNEQFF. The CDR3 DNA reads TGCGCCAGCAGCTTAGCGGGAATGTCCTACAATGAGCAGTTCTTC.

This clonotype was seen only a few times. V usage is TRBV4-1 and J usage is TRBJ2-1; the D gene is possibly TRBD2 (5 bases). Trimming pared 3 bases from V and 8 bases from J, leaving 11 bases between. Germline V gene lookup returns CDR1 MGHRA and CDR2 YSYEKL. CDR3 length equals 13 residues. CDR3 loop: CASSQELAYEQFF. CDR3 nucleotide sequence: TGCGCCAGCAGCCAGGAATTAGCGTATGAGCAGTTCTTC.

V gene TRBV11-2 combines with J gene TRBJ1-3; 7 positions match TRBD1. The junction had 4 bases not matched to a gene; V was cut back by 3 bases and J by 2 bases. Germline V CDR1 and CDR2: SGHAT, FQNNGV. The CDR3 runs 15 residues. The chain's CDR3 is CASSFPGTAGNTIYF. The CDR3 DNA is TGTGCCAGCAGCTTCCCCGGGACAGCTGGAAACACCATATATTTT.

The chain employs TRBV20-1 and TRBJ1-2; 7 bases line up with TRBD1. The length of the CDR3 is 15 residues. Germline loops: CDR1 DFQATT, CDR2 SNEGSKA (reference sequence). After removal of 6 bases from V and 3 bases from J, the junction contained 13 bases not matched to a gene. The CDR3 nucleotides read TGCAGTGCCCCCCCCCGAGCGGGACAGCACTATGGCTACACCTTC. This codes for CSAPPRAGQHYGYTF.